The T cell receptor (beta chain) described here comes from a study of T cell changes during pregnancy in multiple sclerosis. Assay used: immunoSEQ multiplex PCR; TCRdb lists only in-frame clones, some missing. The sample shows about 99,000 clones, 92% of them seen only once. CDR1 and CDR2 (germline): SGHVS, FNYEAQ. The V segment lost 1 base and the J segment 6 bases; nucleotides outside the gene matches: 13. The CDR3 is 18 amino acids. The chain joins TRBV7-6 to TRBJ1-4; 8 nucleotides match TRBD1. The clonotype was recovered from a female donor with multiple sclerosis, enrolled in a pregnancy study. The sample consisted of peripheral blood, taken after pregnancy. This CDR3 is CASSLGIGQGEEDEKLFF. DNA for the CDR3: TGTGCCAGCAGCTTAGGAATCGGACAGGGAGAAGAGGATGAAAAACTGTTTTTT.